This TCR beta chain was found in a study of blood T cell repertoires in COVID-19. Study information: Researchers got acute and convalescent COVID-19 samples from the United States, Italy and Spain. The analysed material was cDNA or gDNA that came from T cells, B-cell-depleted T cells, or PBMCs.

Original handling: By means of reference gene primer amplification, nucleated cell counts were estimated. Generated by immunoSEQ multiplex PCR, the TCRdb table keeps only in-frame clones and is missing some. V and J calls plus clone size are reproduced from that table; the DNA served to infer D and trimming. The table includes roughly 130,000 clones, about four fifths detected once. The CDR3 is made up of 18 amino acids. Germline loops: CDR1 ENHRY, CDR2 SYGVKD. V was pared by 0 bases and J by 2 bases, with 10 bases of the junction left unmatched. The receptor's source is an elderly man with acute or convalescent COVID-19. Sample: peripheral blood. The chain combines TRBV10-3 with TRBJ1-1; 9 bases are shared with TRBD1. The CDR3 is CAISESAGQGRTNTEAFF. The CDR3 DNA sequence: TGTGCCATCAGTGAGTCGGCAGGACAGGGGCGAACCAACACTGAAGCTTTCTTT.